This T cell receptor (beta chain) stems from a study of T cell responses to AZD1222 COVID-19 vaccine. On this clone: Its matching antigen is unknown.

Germline assignment: CDR1 LNHDA and CDR2 SQIVND (reference sequence). The CDR3 contains 13 residues. V shed 5 bases and J shed 8 bases, with 13 bases lying between them. Study-level results: Targeting of unmutated variant regions was reportedly seen in nearly half of spike-specific TCRs.

Sequenced by immunoSEQ multiplex PCR; TCRdb stores in-frame clones only, minus some. Of about 110,000 clones listed, 82% were seen once; the top ten hold 5%. Sequenced here: peripheral blood, sampled on day 0 of AZD1222 vaccination. This chain uses TRBV19 with TRBJ2-1; D call uncertain. The sequence was obtained from an adult in good health. The CDR3 sequence: CASSVNRMYEQFF. CDR3 DNA: TGTGCCAGTAGTGTCAACCGAATGTATGAGCAGTTCTTC.